This paragraph reports one TCR beta chain. The CDR3 totals 15 residues. Germline CDR1 SGHDN, CDR2 FVKESK. Trimming left V 4 bases short and J 1 base short, with 13 bases between. The sample is drawn from a study of blood T cell repertoires in COVID-19. Sequenced by immunoSEQ multiplex PCR; TCRdb stores in-frame clones only, minus some. The repertoire includes about 190,000 clones, more than 85% of them detected once, and approximately 1% sits in the top ten. Sample: peripheral blood. The source is a young man with acute or convalescent COVID-19. J is TRBJ1-1 and V is TRBV14; D is undetermined. CDR3: CASSPRLHANTEAFF. The CDR3 DNA sequence: TGTGCCAGCAGCCCGCGTCTCCACGCGAACACTGAAGCTTTCTTT.